The clone carrying this T cell receptor (beta chain) has a single count. Its antigen remains unidentified. The sample comes from a study of cytomegalovirus exposure and HLA in healthy donors. Whole-study context: The 110 or so validation repertoires were produced on the same platform as the roughly 690 repertoires of the first cohort. This was reported in a later analysis. The study, taken as a whole, reports: Altogether, around 160 TCR beta chains were recorded as cytomegalovirus-associated.

The CDR3 has 15 residues. Germline trimming cut 5 bases from V and 4 bases from J; bases unmatched to any gene: 7. Germline lookup yields CDR1 MNHEY and CDR2 SMNVEV (reference sequence). Clones were sequenced by immunoSEQ multiplex PCR, and TCRdb holds only the in-frame ones, with some missing. The sample includes 100,000 to 150,000 clones, roughly 90% of them seen just once. Donors came from a validation cohort of fewer than 150 subjects, distinct from the first 666-subject cohort. The sequence derives from a woman between 18 and 29 years old in good health and CMV-seronegative. Sequencing was performed on PBMCs. V gene TRBV27 combines with J gene TRBJ1-5, with 8 nucleotides matching TRBD1. In DNA, the CDR3 is TGTGCCAGCAGTCTGGTGCAGGGGGCAAATCAGCCCCAGCATTTT. Amino acid sequence: CASSLVQGANQPQHF.